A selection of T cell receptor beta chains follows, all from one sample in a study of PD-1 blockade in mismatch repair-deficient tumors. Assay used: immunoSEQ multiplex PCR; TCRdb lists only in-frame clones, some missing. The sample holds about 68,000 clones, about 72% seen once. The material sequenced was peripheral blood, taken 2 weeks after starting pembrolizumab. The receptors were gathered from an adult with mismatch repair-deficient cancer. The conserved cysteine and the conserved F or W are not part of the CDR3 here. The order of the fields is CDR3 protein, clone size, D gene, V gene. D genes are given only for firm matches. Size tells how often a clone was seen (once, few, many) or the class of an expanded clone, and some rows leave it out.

cdr3_aa: ASSRPGTGREQY
clone_size: NA
d_call: NA
v_call: TRBV28

cdr3_aa: SVGTASSYDSEQY
clone_size: NA
d_call: TRBD1
v_call: TRBV29-1

cdr3_aa: AWNGKEAPAVT
clone_size: NA
d_call: NA
v_call: TRBV30

cdr3_aa: ATSRDVRGYGYT
clone_size: NA
d_call: NA
v_call: TRBV15

cdr3_aa: ASSVLAGVDDEQF
clone_size: NA
d_call: TRBD2
v_call: TRBV9

cdr3_aa: ASSKAASGRWYEQY
clone_size: NA
d_call: NA
v_call: TRBV21-1

cdr3_aa: ASSIGQSSGNTIY
clone_size: few
d_call: NA
v_call: TRBV19

cdr3_aa: ASSQKSGTLTDTQY
clone_size: NA
d_call: TRBD2
v_call: TRBV4-1

cdr3_aa: ASTNSGNTIY
clone_size: few
d_call: NA
v_call: TRBV9

cdr3_aa: ASSQDRMGYT
clone_size: NA
d_call: NA
v_call: TRBV6-5

cdr3_aa: SFGQTGANVLT
clone_size: NA
d_call: NA
v_call: TRBV29-1

cdr3_aa: ASNLGQALHYGYT
clone_size: NA
d_call: NA
v_call: TRBV2

cdr3_aa: ASSLGEVGEQF
clone_size: NA
d_call: NA
v_call: TRBV5-1

cdr3_aa: ASSLIQTLSNTGELF
clone_size: NA
d_call: NA
v_call: TRBV28

cdr3_aa: ASSYGKAKNIQY
clone_size: NA
d_call: NA
v_call: TRBV6-5

cdr3_aa: ASSLEGWIGEETQY
clone_size: NA
d_call: NA
v_call: TRBV5-4